These 20 T cell receptor beta chains were sequenced from one sample in a study of T cell repertoires in cytomegalovirus infection. TCRdb processed the reads anew with MiXCR; each CDR3 protein has one entry. The table lists fewer than 250,000 distinct CDR3 sequences, about 12% of them singletons. The specimen was PBMCs. These receptors originate from a human donor in good health (CMV status not recorded). Some clones in this sample may be carry-over from other donors' samples.

This clonotype was recorded many times. V is TRBV12-5 and J is TRBJ1-1; no clear D gene. The length of the CDR3 is 13 residues. Germline loops: CDR1 LGHNT, CDR2 FRNRAP. V was cut by 6 bases and J by 1 base, with 9 bases left in between. This chain's CDR3 is CASGGRGNTEAFF. The CDR3 DNA reads TGTGCTAGTGGCGGGCGAGGGAACACTGAAGCTTTCTTT. The variable domain in full, with the rest retrieved from reference TRBV12-5 and TRBJ1-1, is DARVTQTPRHKVTEMGQEVTMRCQPILGHNTVFWYRQTMMQGLELLAYFRNRAPLDDSGMPKDRFSAEMPDATLATLKIQPSEPRDSAVYFCASGGRGNTEAFFGQGTRLTVV.

The V gene is TRBV3-1, the J gene TRBJ2-7; TRBD1 agrees at 8 bases. The V segment lost 2 bases and the J segment 4 bases; nucleotides outside the gene matches: 7. This CDR3 has 15 amino acids. Looked up from germline, CDR1 is LGHDT and CDR2 is YNNKEL (reference sequence). The CDR3 nucleotides read TGTGCCAGCAGCCAACCGGGACAGGCCTTTTACGAGCAGTACTTC. Residues: CASSQPGQAFYEQYF.

This clonotype occurred many times. The chain employs TRBV28 and TRBJ2-1; 11 bases match TRBD2. CDR1 MDHEN and CDR2 SYDVKM come from the germline V gene. The CDR3 consists of 15 residues. V was pared by 4 bases and J by 7 bases, with 6 bases of the junction left unmatched. In nucleotides, the CDR3 is TGTGCCAGCAGTTCTCTAGCGGGAGGCCAAAATGAGCAGTTCTTC. This gives the protein CASSSLAGGQNEQFF.

The J gene is TRBJ2-7, the V gene TRBV20-1; unclear D gene. The CDR3 is 14 amino acids. Germline V gene data show CDR1 as DFQATT and CDR2 as SNEGSKA (reference sequence). V lost 0 bases, J lost 6 bases, and 15 bases lay in between. CDR3 in DNA: TGCAGTGCTAGAGATTCGGTAGGTGCAGGCGAGCAGTACTTC. Translated: CSARDSVGAGEQYF.

This clonotype was found many times. The chain is built from TRBV28 and TRBJ1-4; no reliable D call. Trimming pared 3 bases from V and 8 bases from J, leaving 10 bases between. Germline CDR1 is MDHEN and CDR2 is SYDVKM. This CDR3 is built from 13 residues. CDR3 protein: CASSLGATEKLFF. CDR3 DNA sequence: TGTGCCAGCAGTTTGGGCGCAACGGAAAAACTGTTTTTT.

This clonotype came up many times. The V call is TRBV7-2, the J call TRBJ2-7, with D tentatively TRBD2 (7 bases). This CDR3 is built from 15 residues. The V gene lost 6 bases and the J gene lost 7 bases, with 22 bases spanning the gap. CDR1 and CDR2 (germline): SGHTA, FQGNSA. The CDR3 spells CASSPVAGEGGEQYF. CDR3 sequence (DNA): TGTGCCAGCAGTCCAGTGGCGGGGGAGGGGGGGGAGCAGTACTTC.

This clonotype appeared many times. The rearrangement uses TRBV4-3 and TRBJ2-1, with no clear D. Germline assignment: CDR1 LGHNA and CDR2 YSLEER. CDR3 size: 15 residues. V lost 1 base and J lost 8, with 15 bases in between. The CDR3 DNA reads as TGCGCCAGCAGCCAAGGGGTCGGTTCCACGGATGAGCAGTTCTTC. Translated: CASSQGVGSTDEQFF.

The chain carries TRBV20-1 and TRBJ2-2; a possible D gene is TRBD1 (6 bases). This CDR3 is built from 16 residues. Germline V gene lookup returns CDR1 DFQATT and CDR2 SNEGSKA (reference sequence). Trimming left V 6 bases short and J 0 bases short, with 17 bases between. The DNA of the CDR3 is TGCAGTGCCGAACACACAGGGACGGCGAACACCGGGGAGCTGTTTTTT. Amino acids: CSAEHTGTANTGELFF.

The sample holds many counts of this clonotype. This chain uses TRBV6-1 with TRBJ2-7; 7 bases align to TRBD1. The CDR3 has 14 residues. Germline V CDR1 and CDR2: MNHNS, SASEGT. The J segment lost 2 bases and the V segment lost 6 bases, leaving 7 bases of the junction unmatched. The CDR3 here is CASSNRGPPYEQYF. The CDR3 DNA is TGTGCCAGCAGCAACAGGGGCCCACCCTACGAGCAGTACTTC.

This clonotype was observed a few times. V is TRBV29-1 and J is TRBJ1-2, with D tentatively TRBD1 (5 bases). The CDR3 covers 13 residues. The V and J ends lost 1 base and 8 bases respectively, with 14 bases between them. The germline V gene encodes CDR1 SQVTM and CDR2 ANQGSEA. The CDR3 sequence is CSVEGGSPRGYTF. The CDR3 coding sequence is TGCAGCGTTGAAGGGGGCAGTCCGCGGGGCTACACCTTC.

This clonotype was detected many times. The chain recombines TRBV28 with TRBJ1-5, with D uncertain. The CDR3 is 14 amino acids. V gave up 2 bases and J gave up 3 bases, with 8 bases separating them. Germline CDR1 is MDHEN and CDR2 is SYDVKM. Written as DNA, the CDR3 is TGTGCCAGCAGTTTAGGACTGATCAATCAGCCCCAGCATTTT. Protein sequence: CASSLGLINQPQHF.

The chain uses TRBV2 and TRBJ2-5; 10 bases fit TRBD2. V lost 10 bases and J lost 3; bases outside the gene matches: 11. The CDR3 spans 15 residues. Per germline, CDR1 SNHLY and CDR2 FYNNEI. As DNA, the CDR3 is TGTGCCATCGCGAACCATGGACTAGCGGAAGAGACCCAGTACTTC. This encodes CAIANHGLAEETQYF.

The sample holds many counts of this clonotype. The junction shows a germline mismatch at one end, possibly a read error. The chain is built from TRBV7-9 and TRBJ2-3, with D perhaps matching TRBD1 (5 bases). CDR1 is SEHNR, CDR2 FQNEAQ, per germline (reference sequence). The CDR3 length is 14 residues. The CDR3 DNA follows: TGTGCCAGCAGTTTAGGGGCTAGCACAGATACGCAGTATTTT. It translates to CASSLGASTDTQYF.

The V gene is TRBV29-1, the J gene TRBJ2-3; D is unclear. This CDR3 spans 10 amino acids. The germline V gene has CDR1 SQVTM and CDR2 ANQGSEA. V shed 3 bases and J shed 4 bases, with 2 bases lying between them. CDR3 sequence reads: CSVESDTQYF. The CDR3 region has the DNA TGCAGCGTTGAGTCAGATACGCAGTATTTT.

The rearrangement uses TRBV19 and TRBJ2-1, with 9 bases fitting TRBD1. The CDR3 totals 16 residues. Germline V gene sequence: CDR1 LNHDA, CDR2 SQIVND (reference sequence). J gave up 6 bases and V 3 bases, and 9 bases lay outside the gene matches. In nucleotides, the CDR3 is TGTGCCAGTAGTATTTATACAGGGGGCACGGGCAATGAGCAGTTCTTC. Translating gives CASSIYTGGTGNEQFF.

Only a few counts were recorded for this clonotype. V usage is TRBV24-1 and J usage is TRBJ1-5, with 10 bases fitting TRBD1. CDR1 KGHDR and CDR2 SFDVKD come from the germline V gene. The junction had 2 bases not matched to a gene; V was cut back by 7 bases and J by 0 bases. The length of the CDR3 is 15 residues. The CDR3 loop reads CATRGQGDSNQPQHF. The CDR3 region has the DNA TGTGCCACCAGAGGACAGGGGGATAGCAATCAGCCCCAGCATTTT.

This clonotype showed up many times. The chain joins TRBV7-6 to TRBJ2-7; D assignment may be TRBD1 or TRBD2 (5 bases each). The germline CDR1 and CDR2 sequences are SGHVS and FNYEAQ. V lost 5 bases, J lost 4 bases, and 15 bases lay in between. The CDR3 is 14 residues long. The CDR3: CASSQGPREYEQYF. The CDR3 DNA follows: TGTGCCAGCAGCCAAGGCCCCAGGGAGTACGAGCAGTACTTC.

At least ten counts were recorded for this clonotype. The chain employs TRBV12-3 or TRBV12-4 and TRBJ2-1, with D maybe TRBD1 (7 bases). The germline V and J ends were trimmed by 1 base and 10 bases, with 11 bases remaining between them. The CDR3 runs to 13 residues. The CDR3 region is CASSLVSGGEQFF. For the CDR3, the DNA is TGTGCCAGCAGTTTAGTTTCAGGGGGGGAGCAGTTCTTC.

V gene TRBV29-1 combines with J gene TRBJ1-1, with 9 positions matching TRBD1. CDR1 and CDR2 from the germline V gene are SQVTM and ANQGSEA. The CDR3 runs 12 residues. After removal of 7 bases from V and 5 bases from J, the junction contained 5 bases not matched to a gene. This CDR3 is CSAGDRGTEAFF. In DNA form, the CDR3 reads TGCAGCGCCGGCGACAGGGGGACTGAAGCTTTCTTT.

This chain connects TRBV18 to TRBJ1-1, with D possibly matching TRBD1 (6 bases). CDR1 is KGHSH, CDR2 LQKENI, per germline. CDR3 length equals 14 residues. Trimming took off 0 bases at V and 11 bases at J, with 16 bases between the two ends. CDR3 amino acids: CASSPPRGGLFAFF. CDR3 DNA: TGTGCCAGCTCACCACCCAGGGGCGGGTTGTTCGCTTTCTTT.